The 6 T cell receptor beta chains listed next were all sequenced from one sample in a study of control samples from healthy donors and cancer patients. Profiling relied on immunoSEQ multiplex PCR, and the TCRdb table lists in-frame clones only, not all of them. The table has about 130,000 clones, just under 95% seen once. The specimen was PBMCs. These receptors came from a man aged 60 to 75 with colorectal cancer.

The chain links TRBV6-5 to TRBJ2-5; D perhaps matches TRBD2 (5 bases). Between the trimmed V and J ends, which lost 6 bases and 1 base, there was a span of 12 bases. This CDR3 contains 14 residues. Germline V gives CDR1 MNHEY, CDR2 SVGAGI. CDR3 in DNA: TGTGCCAGCAGCGGGGATCCCTCCCAAGAGACCCAGTACTTC. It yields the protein CASSGDPSQETQYF.

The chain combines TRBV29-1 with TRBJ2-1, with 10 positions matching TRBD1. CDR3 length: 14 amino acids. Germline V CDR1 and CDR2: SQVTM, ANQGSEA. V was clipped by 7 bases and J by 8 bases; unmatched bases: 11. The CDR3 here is CSGVGGDRGDEQFF. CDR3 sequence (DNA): TGCAGCGGTGTAGGGGGGGACAGGGGCGATGAGCAGTTCTTC.

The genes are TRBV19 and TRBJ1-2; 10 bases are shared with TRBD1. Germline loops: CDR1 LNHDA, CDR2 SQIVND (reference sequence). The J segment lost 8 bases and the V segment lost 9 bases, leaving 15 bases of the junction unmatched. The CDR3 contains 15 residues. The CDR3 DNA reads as TGTGCCAGCATTTCTCGGGACAGGGGTCCTGGGGGCTACACCTTC. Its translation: CASISRDRGPGGYTF.

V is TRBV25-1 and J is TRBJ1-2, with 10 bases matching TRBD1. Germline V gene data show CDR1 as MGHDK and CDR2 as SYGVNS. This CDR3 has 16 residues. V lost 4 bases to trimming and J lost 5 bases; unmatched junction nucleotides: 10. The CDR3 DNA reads TGTGCCAGCAGTGGACCTCCGGGGACAGGGGAATATGGCTACACCTTC. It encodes CASSGPPGTGEYGYTF.

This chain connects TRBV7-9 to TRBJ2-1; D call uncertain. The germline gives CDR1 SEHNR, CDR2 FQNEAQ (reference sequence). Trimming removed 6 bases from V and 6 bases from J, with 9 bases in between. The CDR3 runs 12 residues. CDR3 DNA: TGTGCCAGCAGTTTTAGCCCCAATGAGCAGTTCTTC. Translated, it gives CASSFSPNEQFF.

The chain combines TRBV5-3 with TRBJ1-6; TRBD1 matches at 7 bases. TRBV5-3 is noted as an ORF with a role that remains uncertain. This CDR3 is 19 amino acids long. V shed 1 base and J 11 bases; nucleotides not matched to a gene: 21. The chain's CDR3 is CARSLKLGRGIPLRPPLHF. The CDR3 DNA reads TGTGCCAGAAGCTTGAAATTGGGCAGGGGGATACCTCTGAGGCCACCCCTCCACTTT.